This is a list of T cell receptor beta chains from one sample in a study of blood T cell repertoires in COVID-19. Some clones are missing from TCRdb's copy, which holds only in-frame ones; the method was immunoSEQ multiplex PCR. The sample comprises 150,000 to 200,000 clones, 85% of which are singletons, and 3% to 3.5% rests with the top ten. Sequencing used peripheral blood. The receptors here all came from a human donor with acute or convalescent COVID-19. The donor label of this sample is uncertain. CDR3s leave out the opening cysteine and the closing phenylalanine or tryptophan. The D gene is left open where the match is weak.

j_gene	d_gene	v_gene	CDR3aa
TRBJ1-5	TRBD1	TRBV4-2	ASSQDLGQGAYQPQH
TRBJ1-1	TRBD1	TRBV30	AWSDRATEAF
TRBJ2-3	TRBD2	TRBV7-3	ASSFSDPTSGVSTDTQY
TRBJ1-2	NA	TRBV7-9	ASSLSTTNYGYT
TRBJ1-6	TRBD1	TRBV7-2	ASSWIGQGEVNSPLH
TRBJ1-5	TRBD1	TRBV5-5	ASSFQDRGSRNQPQH
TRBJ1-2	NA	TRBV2	ASSWGERYGYT
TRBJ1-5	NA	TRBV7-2	ASSLVQGGNQPQH
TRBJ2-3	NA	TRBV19	ASSIQGGTDTQY
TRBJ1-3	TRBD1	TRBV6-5	ASRSQGADGNTIY
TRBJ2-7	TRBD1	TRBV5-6	ASSQDRISYEQY
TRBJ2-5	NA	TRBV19	ASTTAKGDYDHETQY
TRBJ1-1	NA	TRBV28	ASSPRVGTEAF
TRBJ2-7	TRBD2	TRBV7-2	ASSLERGAYEQY
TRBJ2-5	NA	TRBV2	ASNRGETQY
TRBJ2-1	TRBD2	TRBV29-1	SVVPSGGAYNEQF
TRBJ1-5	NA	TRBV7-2	ASSLDGTFSNQPQH
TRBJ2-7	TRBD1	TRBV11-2	ASSSGGGTGSYEQY
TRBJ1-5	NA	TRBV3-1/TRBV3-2	ASSQDAGGGSNQPQH
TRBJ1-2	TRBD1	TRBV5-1	ASMREGGSHGYT
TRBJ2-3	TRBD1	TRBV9	ASSAEVDRGTDTQY
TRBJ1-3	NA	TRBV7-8	ASSVSGNTIY
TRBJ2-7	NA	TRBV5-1	ASSWRGQASYEQY
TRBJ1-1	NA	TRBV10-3	AISEVGVTEAF
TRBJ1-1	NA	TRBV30	AWSVGAQDGRIVTEAF
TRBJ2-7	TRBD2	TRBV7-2	ASSFGTSGGPSSYEQY
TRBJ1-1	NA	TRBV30	AWTRIAEAF
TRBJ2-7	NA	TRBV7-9	ASSTDRSEQY
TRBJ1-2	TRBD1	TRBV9	ASSVGGPHRDRGRDGYT
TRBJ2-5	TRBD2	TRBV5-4	ASSGGGPQETQY
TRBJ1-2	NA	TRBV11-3	ASSLDGQGGNGYT
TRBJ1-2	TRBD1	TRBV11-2	ASSRDRGRLDYGYT
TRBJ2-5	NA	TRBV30	AWSPRGLGETQY
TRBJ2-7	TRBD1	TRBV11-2	ASSLDRGRGPPYEQY
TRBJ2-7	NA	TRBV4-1	ASSQPPVYEQY
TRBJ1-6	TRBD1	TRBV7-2	ASSPRQGANSPLH
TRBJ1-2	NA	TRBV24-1	ATSDRQFGYT
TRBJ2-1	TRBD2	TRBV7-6	ASSPRAGAYNEQF
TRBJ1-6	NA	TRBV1	TSSQDLQGKSSYNSPLH
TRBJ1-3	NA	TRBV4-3	ASSQSIITVSSGNTIY
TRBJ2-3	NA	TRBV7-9	ASSLGSIAGRTDTQY
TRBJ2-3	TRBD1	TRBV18	ASSPIGQGPDTQY
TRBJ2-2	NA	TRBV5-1	ASSPAGVRTGELF
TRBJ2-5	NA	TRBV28	ASSVRGQETQY
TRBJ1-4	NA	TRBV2	ASRGGTATNEKLF
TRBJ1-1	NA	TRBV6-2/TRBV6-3	ASSYSWGGEAF
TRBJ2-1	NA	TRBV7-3	ASSLLSGPPFSYNEQF
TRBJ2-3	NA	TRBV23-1	ASSQRATRHTDTQY
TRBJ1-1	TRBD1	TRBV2	ASSGGGTGREAF
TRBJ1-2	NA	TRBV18	ASSPGGTANYGYT
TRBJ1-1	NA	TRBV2	ASSENIMNTEAF
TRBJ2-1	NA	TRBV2	ASKQGNYNEQF
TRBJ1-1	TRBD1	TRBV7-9	ASSLYGTADTEAF
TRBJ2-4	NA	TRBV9	ASSPSSFGQILAKNIQY